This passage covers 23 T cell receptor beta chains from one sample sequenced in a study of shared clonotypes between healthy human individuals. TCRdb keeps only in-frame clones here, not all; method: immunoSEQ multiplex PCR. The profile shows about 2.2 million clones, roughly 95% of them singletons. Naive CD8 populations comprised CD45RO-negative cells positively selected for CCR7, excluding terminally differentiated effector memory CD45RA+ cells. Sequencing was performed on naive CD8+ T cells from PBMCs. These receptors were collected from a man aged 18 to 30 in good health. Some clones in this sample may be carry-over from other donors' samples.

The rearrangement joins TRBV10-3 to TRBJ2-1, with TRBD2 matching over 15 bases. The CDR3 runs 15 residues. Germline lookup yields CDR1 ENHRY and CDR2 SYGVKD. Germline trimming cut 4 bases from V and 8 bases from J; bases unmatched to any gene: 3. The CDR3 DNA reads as TGTGCCATCAGTGGGACTAGCGGGAGGGACTATGAGCAGTTCTTC. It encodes CAISGTSGRDYEQFF.

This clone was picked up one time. The CDR3 sequence is CASSQTRRAGPYEQYF. The DNA for the CDR3 is TGTGCCAGCAGCCAAACACGGAGAGCGGGGCCCTACGAGCAGTACTTC. V gene TRBV14 combines with J gene TRBJ2-7; the match to TRBD2 covers 7 bases. V dropped 2 bases and J dropped 2; count of bases not matched to a gene: 9. The CDR3 loop spans 16 amino acids. Germline V gene sequence: CDR1 SGHDN, CDR2 FVKESK.

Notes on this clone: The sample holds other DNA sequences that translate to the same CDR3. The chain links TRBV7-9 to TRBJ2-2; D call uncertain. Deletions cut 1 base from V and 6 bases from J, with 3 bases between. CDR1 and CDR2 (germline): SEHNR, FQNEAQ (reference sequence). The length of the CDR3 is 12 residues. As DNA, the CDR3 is TGTGCCAGCAGCTTAGAAGCCGGGGAGCTGTTTTTT. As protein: CASSLEAGELFF.

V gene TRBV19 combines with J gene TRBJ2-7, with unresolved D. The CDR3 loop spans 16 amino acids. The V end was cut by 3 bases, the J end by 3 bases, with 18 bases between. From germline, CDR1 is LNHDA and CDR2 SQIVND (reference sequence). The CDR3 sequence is CASSIGGPQSDYEQYF. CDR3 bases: TGTGCCAGTAGTATTGGTGGTCCGCAGTCAGACTACGAGCAGTACTTC.

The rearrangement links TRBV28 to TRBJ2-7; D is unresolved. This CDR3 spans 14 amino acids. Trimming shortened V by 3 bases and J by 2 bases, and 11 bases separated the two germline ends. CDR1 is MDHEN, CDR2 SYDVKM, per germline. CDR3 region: CASSFSPLAYEQYF. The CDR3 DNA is TGTGCCAGCAGTTTTAGTCCCCTGGCCTACGAGCAGTACTTC. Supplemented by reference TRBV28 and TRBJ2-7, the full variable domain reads DVKVTQSSRYLVKRTGEKVFLECVQDMDHENMFWYRQDPGLGLRLIYFSYDVKMKEKGDIPEGYSVSREKKERFSLILESASTNQTSMYLCASSFSPLAYEQYFGPGTRLTVT.

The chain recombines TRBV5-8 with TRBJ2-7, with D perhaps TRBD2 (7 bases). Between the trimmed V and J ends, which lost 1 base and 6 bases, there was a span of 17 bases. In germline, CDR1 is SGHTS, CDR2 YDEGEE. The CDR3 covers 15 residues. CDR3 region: CASSLFRGARGEQYF. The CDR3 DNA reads TGTGCCAGCAGCTTGTTTCGGGGGGCTCGAGGCGAGCAGTACTTC.

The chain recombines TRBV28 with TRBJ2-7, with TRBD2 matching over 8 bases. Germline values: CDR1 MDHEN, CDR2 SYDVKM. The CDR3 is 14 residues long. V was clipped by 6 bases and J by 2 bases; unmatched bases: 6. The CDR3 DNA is TGTGCCAGCAGGCCCGGGGGGGGGACCTACGAGCAGTACTTC. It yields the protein CASRPGGGTYEQYF.

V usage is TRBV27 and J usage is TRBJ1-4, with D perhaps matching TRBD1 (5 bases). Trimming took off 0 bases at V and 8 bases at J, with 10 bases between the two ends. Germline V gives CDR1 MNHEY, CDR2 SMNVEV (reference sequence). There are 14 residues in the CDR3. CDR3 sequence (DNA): TGTGCCAGCAGTTTATCCCACAGGACCGAAAAACTGTTTTTT. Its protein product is CASSLSHRTEKLFF. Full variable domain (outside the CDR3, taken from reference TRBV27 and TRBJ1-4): EAQVTQNPRYLITVTGKKLTVTCSQNMNHEYMSWYRQDPGLGLRQIYYSMNVEVTDKGDVPEGYKVSRKEKRNFPLILESPSPNQTSLYFCASSLSHRTEKLFFGSGTQLSVL.

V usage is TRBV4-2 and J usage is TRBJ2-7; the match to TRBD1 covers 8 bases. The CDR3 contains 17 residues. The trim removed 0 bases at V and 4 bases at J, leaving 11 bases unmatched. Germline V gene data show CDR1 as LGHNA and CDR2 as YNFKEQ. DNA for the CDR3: TGTGCCAGCAGCCAAGATCTGAGCAGGGGGCTCAATTACGAGCAGTACTTC. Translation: CASSQDLSRGLNYEQYF.

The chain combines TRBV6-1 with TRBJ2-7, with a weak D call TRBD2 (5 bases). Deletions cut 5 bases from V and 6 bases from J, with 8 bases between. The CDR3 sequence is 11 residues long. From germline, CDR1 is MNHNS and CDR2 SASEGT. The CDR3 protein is CASSYGVEQYF. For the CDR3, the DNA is TGTGCCAGCAGTTACGGGGTCGAGCAGTACTTC.

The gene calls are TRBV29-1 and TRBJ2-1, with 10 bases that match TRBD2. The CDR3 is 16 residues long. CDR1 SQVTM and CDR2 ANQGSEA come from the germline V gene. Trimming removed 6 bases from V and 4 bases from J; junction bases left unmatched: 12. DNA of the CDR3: TGCAGCGTCGGCGACTTTAGCGGGAGGATATACAATGAGCAGTTCTTC. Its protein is CSVGDFSGRIYNEQFF.

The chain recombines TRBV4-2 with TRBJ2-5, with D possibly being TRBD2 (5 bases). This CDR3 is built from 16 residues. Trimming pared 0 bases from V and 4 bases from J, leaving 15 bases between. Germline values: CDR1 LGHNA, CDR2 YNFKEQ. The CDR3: CASSQDVEAPPETQYF. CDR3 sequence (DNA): TGTGCCAGCAGCCAAGATGTGGAGGCCCCTCCAGAGACCCAGTACTTC.

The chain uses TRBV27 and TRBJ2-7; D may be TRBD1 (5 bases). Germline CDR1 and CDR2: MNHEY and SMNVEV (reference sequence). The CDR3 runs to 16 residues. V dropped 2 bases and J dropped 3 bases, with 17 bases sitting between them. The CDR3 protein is CASSLKTVFNYYEQYF. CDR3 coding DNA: TGTGCCAGCAGTTTAAAGACAGTCTTCAACTACTACGAGCAGTACTTC.

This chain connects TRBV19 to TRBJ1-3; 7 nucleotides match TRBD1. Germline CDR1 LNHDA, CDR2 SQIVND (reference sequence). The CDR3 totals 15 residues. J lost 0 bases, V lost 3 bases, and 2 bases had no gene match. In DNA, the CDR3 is TGTGCCAGTAGTATTGGGACAGACTCTGGAAACACCATATATTTT. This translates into CASSIGTDSGNTIYF.

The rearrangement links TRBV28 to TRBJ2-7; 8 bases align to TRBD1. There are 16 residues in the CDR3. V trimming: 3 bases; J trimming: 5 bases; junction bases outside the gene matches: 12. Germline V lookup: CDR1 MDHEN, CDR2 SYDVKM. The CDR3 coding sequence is TGTGCCAGCAGTTTTTATGGAGCCAGGGGGCGGCACGAGCAGTACTTC. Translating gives CASSFYGARGRHEQYF.

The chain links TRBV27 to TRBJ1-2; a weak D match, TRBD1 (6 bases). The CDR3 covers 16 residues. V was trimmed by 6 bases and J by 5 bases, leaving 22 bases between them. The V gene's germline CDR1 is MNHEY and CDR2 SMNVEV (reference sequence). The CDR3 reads CASRLNTGPGQYGYTF. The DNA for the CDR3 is TGTGCCAGCAGGCTTAATACAGGACCCGGACAGTATGGCTACACCTTC.

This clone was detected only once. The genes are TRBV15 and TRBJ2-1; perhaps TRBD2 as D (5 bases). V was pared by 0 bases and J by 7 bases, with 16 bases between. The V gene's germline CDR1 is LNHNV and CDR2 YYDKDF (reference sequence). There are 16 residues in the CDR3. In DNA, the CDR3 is TGTGCCACCAGCAGAGATGCCGAGAGGGTAGAGAATGAGCAGTTCTTC. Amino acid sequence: CATSRDAERVENEQFF. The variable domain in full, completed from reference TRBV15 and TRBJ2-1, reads DAMVIQNPRYQVTQFGKPVTLSCSQTLNHNVMYWYQQKSSQAPKLLFHYYDKDFNNEADTPDNFQSRRPNTSFCFLDIRSPGLGDTAMYLCATSRDAERVENEQFFGPGTRLTVL.

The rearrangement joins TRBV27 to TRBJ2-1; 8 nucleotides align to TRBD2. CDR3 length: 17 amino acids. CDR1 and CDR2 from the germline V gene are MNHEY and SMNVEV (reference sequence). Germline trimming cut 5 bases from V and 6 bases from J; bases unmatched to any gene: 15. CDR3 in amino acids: CASSTPTLAGYVNEQFF. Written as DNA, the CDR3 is TGTGCCAGCAGTACACCAACCCTAGCGGGTTATGTCAATGAGCAGTTCTTC.

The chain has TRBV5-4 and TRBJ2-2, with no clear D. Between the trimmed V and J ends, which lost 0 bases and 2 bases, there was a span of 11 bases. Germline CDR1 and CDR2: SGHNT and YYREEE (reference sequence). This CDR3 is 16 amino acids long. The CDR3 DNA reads TGTGCCAGCAGCTTGGCTCCCAGCTTTAACACCGGGGAGCTGTTTTTT. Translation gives CASSLAPSFNTGELFF.

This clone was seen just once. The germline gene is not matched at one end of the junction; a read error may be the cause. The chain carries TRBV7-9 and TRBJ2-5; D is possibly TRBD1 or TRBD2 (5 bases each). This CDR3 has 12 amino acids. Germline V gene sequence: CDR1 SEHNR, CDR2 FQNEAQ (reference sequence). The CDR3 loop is CASSLGPQRGHF. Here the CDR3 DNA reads TGTGCCAGCAGCCTAGGCCCCCAAAGGGGACACTTC.

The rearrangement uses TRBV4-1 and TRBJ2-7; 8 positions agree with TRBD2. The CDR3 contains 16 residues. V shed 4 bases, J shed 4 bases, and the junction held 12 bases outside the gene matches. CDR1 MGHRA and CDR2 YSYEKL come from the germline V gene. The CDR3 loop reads CASSPGGRTSIYEQYF. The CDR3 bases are TGCGCCAGCAGCCCCGGGGGTCGGACTAGCATATACGAGCAGTACTTC.

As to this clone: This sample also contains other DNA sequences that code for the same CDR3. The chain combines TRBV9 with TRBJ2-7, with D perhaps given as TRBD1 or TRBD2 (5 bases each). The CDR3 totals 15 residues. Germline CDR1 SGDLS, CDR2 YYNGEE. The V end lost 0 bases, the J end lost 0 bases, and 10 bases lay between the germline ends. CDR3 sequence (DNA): TGTGCCAGCAGCGTAGGGCCAGGGAGCTCCTACGAGCAGTACTTC. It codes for CASSVGPGSSYEQYF.

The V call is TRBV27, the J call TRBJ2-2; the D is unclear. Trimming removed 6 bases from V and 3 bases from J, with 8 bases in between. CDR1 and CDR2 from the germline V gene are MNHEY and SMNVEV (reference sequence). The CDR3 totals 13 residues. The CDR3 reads CASRVGYTGELFF. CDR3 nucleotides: TGTGCCAGCAGGGTGGGTTACACCGGGGAGCTGTTTTTT.